The 19 T cell receptor beta chains below come from one sample, sequenced in a study of blood T cell repertoires in COVID-19. Using immunoSEQ multiplex PCR, the repertoire was profiled, and TCRdb retains in-frame clones only, with some absent. The sample holds 85,000 to 130,000 clones, 65% to 90% seen once. Sequencing was carried out using PBMCs or T cells enriched from blood (not recorded which). The receptor set was obtained from a woman between 45 and 65 years old who had recovered from COVID-19.

The V and J genes are TRBV2 and TRBJ1-3, with D perhaps matching TRBD1 (6 bases). The CDR3 loop spans 15 amino acids. V was shortened by 9 bases and J by 9 bases, with 24 bases between the two germline ends. Germline V gene lookup returns CDR1 SNHLY and CDR2 FYNNEI. CDR3 coding DNA: TGTGCCAGTTCCGGGGAGGGACAACGGGGTGGCACCATATATTTT. This translates into CASSGEGQRGGTIYF.

The chain combines TRBV6-5 with TRBJ2-2, with D perhaps TRBD1 (5 bases). CDR1 and CDR2 (germline): MNHEY, SVGAGI. V was clipped by 0 bases and J by 8 bases, with 7 bases between them. This CDR3 has 13 amino acids. The CDR3, as DNA: TGTGCCAGCAGTTACTCGCAGGGAGGGGAGCTGTTTTTT. Protein product: CASSYSQGGELFF.

The gene calls are TRBV3-1 (or the pseudogene TRBV3-2) and TRBJ2-7; TRBD1 is a possible D gene (5 bases). Trimming removed 2 bases from V and 7 bases from J, with 15 bases in between. In germline, CDR1 is LGHDT, CDR2 YNNKEL (reference sequence). This CDR3 is built from 14 residues. In DNA, the CDR3 is TGTGCCAGCAGCCAACGGACCCAGGGCTCGGAGCAGTACTTC. This encodes CASSQRTQGSEQYF.

The gene calls are TRBV19 and TRBJ2-1, with a possible D match to TRBD2 (5 bases). Trimming stripped 7 bases from V and 6 bases from J, with 10 bases between. CDR1 LNHDA and CDR2 SQIVND come from the germline V gene (reference sequence). The CDR3 runs 12 residues. CDR3: CASMGAPNEQFF. Written as DNA, the CDR3 is TGTGCCAGTATGGGAGCCCCCAATGAGCAGTTCTTC.

The chain uses TRBV19 and TRBJ2-3; TRBD2 agrees at 8 bases. Germline V gene lookup returns CDR1 LNHDA and CDR2 SQIVND (reference sequence). V shed 7 bases, J shed 4 bases, and the junction held 13 bases outside the gene matches. The CDR3 totals 16 residues. The CDR3 DNA reads as TGTGCCAGTACTACCGGGACTAGGGGTCGGGCAGATACGCAGTATTTT. Translation: CASTTGTRGRADTQYF. The full variable domain, completed using reference TRBV19 and TRBJ2-3, is DGGITQSPKYLFRKEGQNVTLSCEQNLNHDAMYWYRQDPGQGLRLIYYSQIVNDFQKGDIAEGYSVSREKKESFPLTVTSAQKNPTAFYLCASTTGTRGRADTQYFGPGTRLTVL.

The chain couples TRBV28 to TRBJ1-2; D call uncertain. V was trimmed by 7 bases and J by 0 bases, leaving 6 bases between them. Germline values: CDR1 MDHEN, CDR2 SYDVKM. This CDR3 is 12 amino acids long. In nucleotides, the CDR3 is TGTGCCAGCACAGATTCTAACTATGGCTACACCTTC. Protein sequence: CASTDSNYGYTF.

V gene TRBV24-1 combines with J gene TRBJ2-7; the D gene is possibly TRBD2 (5 bases). CDR1 and CDR2 from the germline V gene are KGHDR and SFDVKD. With 4 bases removed from V and 2 bases from J, the gap between germline ends came to 8 bases. This CDR3 has 13 amino acids. Here the CDR3 reads CATSDPGTYEQYF. The CDR3 DNA reads as TGTGCCACCAGTGACCCCGGGACCTACGAGCAGTACTTC.

The CDR3 DNA reads as TGTGCCAGCAGCCAATCGGGGGGTGGGATCTCTGGGGCCAACGTCCTGACTTTC. Amino acid sequence: CASSQSGGGISGANVLTF. The chain employs TRBV3-1 (or the pseudogene TRBV3-2) and TRBJ2-6; 7 bases fit TRBD2. The germline CDR1 and CDR2 sequences are LGHDT and YNNKEL (reference sequence). Trimming took 2 bases from V and 0 from J; bases not matched to a gene: 7. This CDR3 is 18 amino acids long.

The rearrangement uses TRBV29-1 and TRBJ2-3, with 11 bases fitting TRBD1. CDR1 is SQVTM, CDR2 ANQGSEA, per germline. V was pared by 3 bases and J by 4 bases, with 3 bases of the junction left unmatched. The CDR3 consists of 14 residues. The CDR3 region has the DNA TGCAGCGTTGAGGGGGACAGGGGGTCAGATACGCAGTATTTT. Translated, it gives CSVEGDRGSDTQYF.

The J gene is TRBJ2-1, the V gene TRBV7-9, with 8 positions matching TRBD2. Trimming took 2 bases from V and 9 from J; bases not matched to a gene: 6. Germline CDR1 reads SEHNR; CDR2 reads FQNEAQ (reference sequence). This CDR3 contains 14 residues. CDR3 sequence (DNA): TGTGCCAGCAGCTTAATGGCGGGAGGTGTTGAGCAGTTCTTC. This translates into CASSLMAGGVEQFF.

The J gene is TRBJ1-5, the V gene TRBV19; a possible D gene is TRBD1 (5 bases). Trimming took 2 bases from V and 0 from J, leaving 11 bases between them. This CDR3 region has 16 residues. Germline lookup yields CDR1 LNHDA and CDR2 SQIVND (reference sequence). In DNA, the CDR3 is TGTGCCAGTAGTATATTGGGCAGGGATAGCAATCAGCCCCAGCATTTT. Translating it yields CASSILGRDSNQPQHF.

This rearrangement joins TRBV4-2 to TRBJ1-3; a possible D gene is TRBD1 (5 bases). CDR3 length equals 17 residues. V was pared by 3 bases and J by 2 bases, with 17 bases between. The V gene's germline CDR1 is LGHNA and CDR2 YNFKEQ. The CDR3 region is CASSHGGDVYAGNTIYF. Written as DNA, the CDR3 is TGTGCCAGCAGCCATGGGGGGGACGTCTATGCTGGAAACACCATATATTTT.

The chain has TRBV27 and TRBJ2-7, with D possibly matching TRBD1 (6 bases). V lost 6 bases and J lost 7, with 22 bases in between. This CDR3 contains 15 residues. CDR1 is MNHEY and CDR2 is SMNVEV in the germline V gene (reference sequence). CDR3 in DNA: TGTGCCAGCAGCCCTACCACGGACAGTCTGGGGGAGCAGTACTTC. It encodes CASSPTTDSLGEQYF.

The J gene is TRBJ2-2, the V gene TRBV30; D is perhaps TRBD2 (8 bases). V was clipped by 7 bases and J by 9 bases, with 24 bases between them. Looked up from germline, CDR1 is GTSNPN and CDR2 is SVGIG (reference sequence). The CDR3 is 15 residues long. The chain's CDR3 is CASQAPGLGGRELFF. CDR3 bases: TGTGCCTCCCAAGCCCCGGGACTAGGGGGCCGGGAGCTGTTTTTT.

This clone appeared many times. The CDR3 DNA is TGTGCCAGCAAGCGGGACAACTTCAATGAGCAGTTCTTC. Translated: CASKRDNFNEQFF. The chain recombines TRBV14 with TRBJ2-1; the D gene is possibly TRBD2 (7 bases). CDR1 is SGHDN and CDR2 is FVKESK in the germline V gene. This CDR3 has 13 residues. The V and J ends lost 7 bases and 6 bases respectively, with 13 bases between them.

The J gene is TRBJ1-1, the V gene TRBV5-1; D may be TRBD1 (5 bases). Deletions cut 3 bases from V and 9 bases from J, with 18 bases between. The CDR3 runs to 14 residues. The germline V gene has CDR1 SGHRS and CDR2 YFSETQ. The CDR3 sequence is CASSSAWSRDQAFF. The CDR3 bases are TGCGCCAGCAGCTCCGCTTGGAGCAGGGATCAAGCTTTCTTT. Together with reference TRBV5-1 and TRBJ1-1, the CDR3 gives the full variable domain: KAGVTQTPRYLIKTRGQQVTLSCSPISGHRSVSWYQQTPGQGLQFLFEYFSETQRNKGNFPGRFSGRQFSNSRSEMNVSTLELGDSALYLCASSSAWSRDQAFFGQGTRLTVV.

The chain employs TRBV28 and TRBJ2-7; D is unresolved. Per germline, CDR1 MDHEN and CDR2 SYDVKM. Trimming removed 4 bases from V and 2 bases from J, with 6 bases in between. There are 12 residues in the CDR3. CDR3 protein: CASSSRPYEQYF. CDR3 in DNA: TGTGCCAGCAGTTCGCGCCCCTACGAGCAGTACTTC.

The gene calls are TRBV19 and TRBJ1-4, with D maybe TRBD1 (6 bases). The CDR3 is made up of 14 amino acids. Germline values: CDR1 LNHDA, CDR2 SQIVND (reference sequence). Trimming cost V 6 bases and J 7 bases, with 15 bases left between them. DNA of the CDR3: TGTGCCAGTAGCGCAGCGGGGGCAGTTGAAAAACTGTTTTTT. It translates to CASSAAGAVEKLFF. Full variable domain (missing parts from reference TRBV19 and TRBJ1-4): DGGITQSPKYLFRKEGQNVTLSCEQNLNHDAMYWYRQDPGQGLRLIYYSQIVNDFQKGDIAEGYSVSREKKESFPLTVTSAQKNPTAFYLCASSAAGAVEKLFFGSGTQLSVL.

This CDR3 is CAISESGGDGYTF. DNA of the CDR3: TGTGCCATCAGTGAGTCAGGGGGCGATGGCTACACCTTC. The genes are TRBV10-3 and TRBJ1-2; TRBD1 agrees at 7 bases. Germline values: CDR1 ENHRY, CDR2 SYGVKD. V lost 0 bases, J lost 6 bases, and 1 base stayed unmatched. The CDR3 is 13 amino acids.